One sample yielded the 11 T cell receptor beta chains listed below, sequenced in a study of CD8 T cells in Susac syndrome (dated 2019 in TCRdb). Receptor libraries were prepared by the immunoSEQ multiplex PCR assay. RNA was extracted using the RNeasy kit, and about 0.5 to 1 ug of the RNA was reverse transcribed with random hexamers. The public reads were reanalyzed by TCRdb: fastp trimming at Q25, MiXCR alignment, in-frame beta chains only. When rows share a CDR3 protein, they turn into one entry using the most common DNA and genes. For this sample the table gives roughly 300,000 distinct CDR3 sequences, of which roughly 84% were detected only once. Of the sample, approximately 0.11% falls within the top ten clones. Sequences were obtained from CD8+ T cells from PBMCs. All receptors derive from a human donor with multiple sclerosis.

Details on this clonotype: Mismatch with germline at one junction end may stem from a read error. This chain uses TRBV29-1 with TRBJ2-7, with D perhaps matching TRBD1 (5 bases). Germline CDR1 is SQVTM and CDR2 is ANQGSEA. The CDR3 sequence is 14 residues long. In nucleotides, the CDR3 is TGCAGCGTTGAGGTAGACAGACAACCCTACGAGCAGCACTTC. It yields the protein CSVEVDRQPYEQHF.

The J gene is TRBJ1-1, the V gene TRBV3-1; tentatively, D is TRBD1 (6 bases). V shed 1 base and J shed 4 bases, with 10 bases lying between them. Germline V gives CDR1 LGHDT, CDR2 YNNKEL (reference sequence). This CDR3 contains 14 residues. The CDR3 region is CASSQASGATEAFF. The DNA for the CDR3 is TGTGCCAGCAGCCAAGCTTCGGGGGCCACTGAAGCTTTCTTT.

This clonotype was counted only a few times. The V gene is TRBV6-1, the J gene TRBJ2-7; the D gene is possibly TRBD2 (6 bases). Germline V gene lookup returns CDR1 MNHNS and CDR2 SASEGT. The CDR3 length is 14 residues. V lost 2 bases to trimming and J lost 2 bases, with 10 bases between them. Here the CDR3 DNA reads TGTGCCAGCAGTGAATGGGACTTTACCTACGAGCAGTACTTC. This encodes CASSEWDFTYEQYF.

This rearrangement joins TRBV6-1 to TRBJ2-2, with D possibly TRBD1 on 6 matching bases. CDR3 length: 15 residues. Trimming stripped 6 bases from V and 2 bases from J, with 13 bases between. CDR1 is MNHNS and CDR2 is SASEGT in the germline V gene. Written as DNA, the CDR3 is TGTGCCAGCAGAGGTCCGGGACAAAACACCGGGGAGCTGTTTTTT. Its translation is CASRGPGQNTGELFF.

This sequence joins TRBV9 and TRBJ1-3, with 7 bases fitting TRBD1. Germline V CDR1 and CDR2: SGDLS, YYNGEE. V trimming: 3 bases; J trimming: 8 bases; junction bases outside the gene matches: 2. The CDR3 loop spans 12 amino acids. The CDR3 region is CASSEGAHTIYF. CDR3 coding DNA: TGTGCCAGCAGCGAGGGGGCTCACACCATATATTTT.

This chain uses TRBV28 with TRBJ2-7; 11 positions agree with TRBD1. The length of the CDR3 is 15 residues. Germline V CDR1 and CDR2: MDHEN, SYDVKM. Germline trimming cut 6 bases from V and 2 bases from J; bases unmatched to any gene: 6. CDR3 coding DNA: TGTGCCAGCAGCCATCCGGGACAGGGGGCCTACGAGCAGTACTTC. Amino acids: CASSHPGQGAYEQYF. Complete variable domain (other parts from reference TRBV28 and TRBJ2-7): DVKVTQSSRYLVKRTGEKVFLECVQDMDHENMFWYRQDPGLGLRLIYFSYDVKMKEKGDIPEGYSVSREKKERFSLILESASTNQTSMYLCASSHPGQGAYEQYFGPGTRLTVT.

The CDR3 sequence: CASSVPWDGSGNTIYF. The CDR3 DNA reads as TGTGCCAGCAGCGTCCCCTGGGACGGCTCTGGAAACACCATATATTTT. The chain joins TRBV9 to TRBJ1-3; possible D gene TRBD1, 5 bases. Germline values: CDR1 SGDLS, CDR2 YYNGEE. Trimming pared 2 bases from V and 0 bases from J, leaving 12 bases between. The CDR3 spans 16 residues.

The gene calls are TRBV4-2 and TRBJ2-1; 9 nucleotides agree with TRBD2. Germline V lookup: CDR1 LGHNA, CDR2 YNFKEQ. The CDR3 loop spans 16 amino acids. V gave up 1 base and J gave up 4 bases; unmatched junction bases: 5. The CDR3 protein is CASSQVASGKYNEQFF. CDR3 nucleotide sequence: TGTGCCAGCAGCCAAGTGGCTAGCGGGAAATACAATGAGCAGTTCTTC.

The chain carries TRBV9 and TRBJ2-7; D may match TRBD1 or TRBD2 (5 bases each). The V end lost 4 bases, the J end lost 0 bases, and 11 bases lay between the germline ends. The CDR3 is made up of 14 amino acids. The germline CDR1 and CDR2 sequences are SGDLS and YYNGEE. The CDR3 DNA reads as TGTGCCAGCAGCCCCTGGGGGAGCTCCTACGAGCAGTACTTC. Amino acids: CASSPWGSSYEQYF.

This CDR3 is CSVDYGQAHTDTQYF. The CDR3, as DNA: TGCAGCGTTGACTACGGACAGGCCCACACAGATACGCAGTATTTT. This chain joins TRBV29-1 and TRBJ2-3; 7 nucleotides match TRBD1. CDR1 is SQVTM, CDR2 ANQGSEA, per germline. V gave up 3 bases and J gave up 2 bases; unmatched junction bases: 8. The CDR3 runs 15 residues.

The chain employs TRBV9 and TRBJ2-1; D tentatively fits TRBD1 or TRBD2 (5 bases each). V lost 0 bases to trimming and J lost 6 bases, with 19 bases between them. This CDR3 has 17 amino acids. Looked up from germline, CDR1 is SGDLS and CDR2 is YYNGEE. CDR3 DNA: TGTGCCAGCAGCGTAGGATGGGACCGCCGACCGGGCAATGAGCAGTTCTTC. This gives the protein CASSVGWDRRPGNEQFF.